This TCR beta chain was recovered during a study of PD-1 blockade in classical Hodgkin lymphoma. Regarding the study as a whole: Patients who responded completely had about the same baseline diversity as newly diagnosed patients.

Regarding this clone: Its antigen is as yet unknown.

Only in-frame clones appear in the TCRdb table, and some are missing; sequencing was by immunoSEQ multiplex PCR. The sample contains under 15,000 clones, roughly 80% of which appear only once. All the patients suffered relapse after autologous stem cell transplantation, and brentuximab vedotin exposure differed. Germline CDR1 and CDR2: MNHEY and SVGAGI. The V end was cut by 5 bases, the J end by 10 bases, with 11 bases between. CDR3 size: 11 residues. The V gene is TRBV6-5, the J gene TRBJ1-1, with a tentative D call TRBD1 (5 bases). The origin of this receptor is a human donor with classical Hodgkin lymphoma. The source was peripheral blood mononuclear cells (PBMCs), collected at baseline. The CDR3 coding sequence is TGTGCCAGCAGTGAGGGACCGACAGCTTTCTTT. Amino acid sequence: CASSEGPTAFF.